Below are 24 T cell receptor beta chains sequenced from a single sample in a study of blood T cells in healthy people across ages. A second 7 to 11 cycle PCR used barcoded and J-beta primers. TCRdb fed the 5' RACE reads into MiXCR, producing one record per CDR3 protein. The sample comprises approximately 760,000 distinct CDR3 sequences, approximately 25% of which are singletons, and 8% to 10% rests with the top ten. These data also featured in a second study, about T cells of mothers and their children.

Sequencing input: blood. The receptors stem from a boy aged 5-17 years in good health.

The chain employs TRBV11-2 and TRBJ1-2, with D possibly matching TRBD1 (5 bases). With 6 bases removed from V and 1 base from J, the gap between germline ends came to 27 bases. This CDR3 has 19 residues. Germline V gene data show CDR1 as SGHAT and CDR2 as FQNNGV. CDR3 sequence reads: CASRDARDSTAIYNYGYTF. The CDR3 nucleotides read TGTGCCAGCAGAGATGCACGGGACTCTACGGCGATCTATAACTATGGCTACACCTTC.

Only a few counts were recorded for this clonotype. The rearrangement joins TRBV7-9 to TRBJ2-7; D remains unclear. Germline V CDR1 and CDR2: SEHNR, FQNEAQ (reference sequence). V lost 2 bases to trimming and J lost 6 bases, with 8 bases between them. This CDR3 is 12 amino acids long. The CDR3 DNA reads as TGTGCCAGCAGCTTAATGTCCGGCGAGCAGTACTTC. Its protein is CASSLMSGEQYF.

This clonotype was seen at least ten times. The V gene is TRBV29-1, the J gene TRBJ2-1; tentative D call: TRBD2 (6 bases). This CDR3 region has 13 residues. Germline CDR1 reads SQVTM; CDR2 reads ANQGSEA. Trimming took off 3 bases at V and 7 bases at J, with 13 bases between the two ends. CDR3 DNA sequence: TGCAGCGTTGAGGGTGTAGCGGTGAATGAGCAGTTCTTC. Protein sequence: CSVEGVAVNEQFF.

This chain connects TRBV15 to TRBJ2-7; D might be TRBD2 (5 bases). The CDR3 length is 14 residues. V was pared by 3 bases and J by 3 bases, with 12 bases between. Looked up from germline, CDR1 is LNHNV and CDR2 is YYDKDF (reference sequence). The CDR3, as DNA: TGTGCCACCAGCAGGGCTACCGGGGTCTACGAGCAGTACTTC. Its protein is CATSRATGVYEQYF.

This clonotype was found a few times. The V gene is TRBV25-1, the J gene TRBJ1-2; D is unresolved. Trimming removed 1 base at V and 6 bases at J, with 12 bases between. The CDR3 covers 14 residues. From germline, CDR1 is MGHDK and CDR2 SYGVNS. The CDR3 loop is CASSESGQTHGYTF. CDR3 sequence (DNA): TGTGCCAGCAGTGAATCGGGCCAAACTCATGGCTACACCTTC.

This clonotype has only one observation. The V call is TRBV29-1, the J call TRBJ1-1, with no clear D. Germline CDR1 reads SQVTM; CDR2 reads ANQGSEA. Trimming took off 1 base at V and 7 bases at J, with 4 bases between the two ends. This CDR3 has 10 residues. The CDR3 sequence: CSVEGGEAFF. DNA of the CDR3: TGCAGCGTTGAAGGCGGTGAAGCTTTCTTT.

This clonotype was counted only a few times. The chain is built from TRBV4-3 and TRBJ2-7; D uncertain. The CDR3 is 13 residues long. From germline, CDR1 is LGHNA and CDR2 YSLEER. Trimming took off 4 bases at V and 2 bases at J, with 9 bases between the two ends. CDR3 nucleotides: TGCGCCAGCAGCCGAGCCCCGGCCTACGAGCAGTACTTC. This codes for CASSRAPAYEQYF.

V and J are TRBV29-1 and TRBJ1-1, with 7 positions matching TRBD1. This CDR3 contains 14 residues. Germline V lookup: CDR1 SQVTM, CDR2 ANQGSEA. Unmatched junction bases numbered 9, after V lost 7 bases and J lost 1 base. For the CDR3, the DNA is TGCAGCGGGAAGGGGGCAGGACAGAACACTGAAGCTTTCTTT. Its translation is CSGKGAGQNTEAFF.

This clonotype appeared a few times. The chain is built from TRBV2 and TRBJ2-1, with no clear D. CDR3 size: 15 residues. The V and J ends lost 2 bases and 1 base respectively, with 9 bases between them. From germline, CDR1 is SNHLY and CDR2 FYNNEI. CDR3 DNA: TGTGCCAGCAGTGAATTAGGCAGGTCCTACAATGAGCAGTTCTTC. Protein: CASSELGRSYNEQFF.

The chain couples TRBV12-3 or TRBV12-4 to TRBJ2-1; D gene ambiguous. The CDR3 length is 12 residues. Trimming shortened V by 7 bases and J by 9 bases, and 13 bases separated the two germline ends. In DNA form, the CDR3 reads TGTGCCAGCACTCACAGTGGGATTGAGCAGTTCTTC. The encoded protein is CASTHSGIEQFF.

The gene calls are TRBV6-5 and TRBJ2-5; D perhaps matches TRBD2 (6 bases). The assigned J gene may be wrong: the sequence end matches TRBJ2-7 better. CDR3 length: 15 amino acids. The germline V gene has CDR1 MNHEY and CDR2 SVGAGI. The CDR3 protein is CASSFAGTYLGEQYF. The CDR3 bases are TGTGCCAGCAGTTTCGCCGGGACTTACCTCGGCGAGCAGTACTTC.

This clonotype was counted a few times. The chain is built from TRBV6-1 and TRBJ2-5; the D gene could be TRBD1 or TRBD2 (5 bases each). This CDR3 is built from 15 residues. Per germline, CDR1 MNHNS and CDR2 SASEGT. The germline V and J ends were trimmed by 3 bases and 11 bases, with 22 bases remaining between them. CDR3: CASSEGRVVSGEQYF. The CDR3 DNA sequence: TGTGCCAGCAGTGAGGGACGTGTGGTTTCTGGGGAGCAGTACTTC.

The chain combines TRBV7-3 with TRBJ2-4; D ambiguous. This CDR3 contains 14 residues. Trimming stripped 2 bases from V and 9 bases from J, with 14 bases between. CDR1 and CDR2 (germline): SGHTA, FQGTGA. DNA for the CDR3: TGTGCCAGCAGCTTATCGGACGATACGCCCATTCAGTACTTC. Translation: CASSLSDDTPIQYF. Supplemented by reference TRBV7-3 and TRBJ2-4, the full variable domain reads GAGVSQTPSNKVTEKGKYVELRCDPISGHTALYWYRQSLGQGPEFLIYFQGTGAADDSGLPNDRFFAVRPEGSVSTLKIQRTERGDSAVYLCASSLSDDTPIQYFGAGTRLSVL.

The chain employs TRBV7-3 and TRBJ1-2, with D unclear. CDR1 and CDR2 (germline): SGHTA, FQGTGA. CDR3 length: 17 amino acids. V was cut by 3 bases and J by 3 bases, with 20 bases left in between. CDR3 nucleotides: TGTGCCAGCAGCTTCAATCGAGTAGGGCATCGACACTATGGCTACACCTTC. Its translation: CASSFNRVGHRHYGYTF.

This sequence joins TRBV15 and TRBJ1-6, with TRBD1 as a possible D gene (5 bases). Germline CDR1 LNHNV, CDR2 YYDKDF (reference sequence). CDR3 length equals 15 residues. The ends were cut back, 5 bases at V and 7 bases at J, with 15 bases in the middle. CDR3 DNA: TGTGCCACCAGCGTAACCAGGGCACCAAATTCACCCCTCCACTTT. Its translation is CATSVTRAPNSPLHF.

The rearrangement joins TRBV13 to TRBJ2-7; 12 bases are shared with TRBD2. The V segment lost 5 bases and the J segment 6 bases; nucleotides outside the gene matches: 5. Germline V gene lookup returns CDR1 PRHDT and CDR2 FYEKMQ (reference sequence). The length of the CDR3 is 14 residues. Here the CDR3 reads CASSQGLAGLEQYF. CDR3 sequence (DNA): TGTGCCAGCAGCCAAGGACTAGCGGGGCTCGAGCAGTACTTC.

V is TRBV5-1 and J is TRBJ2-3; 13 bases agree with TRBD2. The ends lost 2 bases at V and 4 bases at J; junction bases unmatched: 7. The CDR3 totals 17 residues. The germline gives CDR1 SGHRS, CDR2 YFSETQ. The chain's CDR3 is CASSLKLAGGIADTQYF. DNA for the CDR3: TGCGCCAGCAGCTTAAAACTAGCGGGAGGGATAGCAGATACGCAGTATTTT.

This rearrangement joins TRBV5-5 to TRBJ2-7; D remains unclear. Trimming cost V 0 bases and J 1 base, with 14 bases left between them. Germline V gene sequence: CDR1 SGHKS, CDR2 YYEKEE (reference sequence). This CDR3 contains 16 residues. CDR3 DNA: TGTGCCAGCAGCTTGGGGGTGTTAGAACAGTCCTACGAGCAGTACTTC. This codes for CASSLGVLEQSYEQYF.

The chain has TRBV20-1 and TRBJ2-1, with a weak D call TRBD2 (6 bases). V lost 0 bases and J lost 0, with 9 bases in between. The CDR3 covers 15 residues. Germline V gives CDR1 DFQATT, CDR2 SNEGSKA (reference sequence). In nucleotides, the CDR3 is TGCAGTGCTAGAGAGGGGGGTAGCTCCTACAATGAGCAGTTCTTC. This translates into CSAREGGSSYNEQFF.

This clonotype was seen a few times. This chain connects TRBV27 to TRBJ2-7, with TRBD1 as a possible D gene (6 bases). Per the germline V gene, CDR1 is MNHEY and CDR2 is SMNVEV (reference sequence). V was shortened by 0 bases and J by 2 bases, with 14 bases between the two germline ends. The length of the CDR3 is 16 residues. The CDR3 bases are TGTGCCAGCAGTTTATCTACGGCAGGGGTGGCCTACGAGCAGTACTTC. This gives the protein CASSLSTAGVAYEQYF.

The rearrangement joins TRBV6-2 or TRBV6-3 to TRBJ1-1; D remains ambiguous. This CDR3 has 14 residues. Trimming took 2 bases from V and 0 from J, leaving 7 bases between them. Germline-derived CDR1 and CDR2 are MNHEY and SVGEGT. The CDR3 loop is CASSYGFVNTEAFF. The CDR3 coding sequence is TGTGCCAGCAGTTACGGGTTTGTGAACACTGAAGCTTTCTTT.

This clonotype was counted a few times. The V call is TRBV5-1, the J call TRBJ1-5, with unresolved D. Germline V lookup: CDR1 SGHRS, CDR2 YFSETQ. V shed 2 bases and J shed 6 bases, with 9 bases lying between them. The CDR3 extends over 13 amino acids. Here the CDR3 DNA reads TGCGCCAGCAGCTTAGGAGGGCTTCAGCCCCAGCATTTT. Amino acids: CASSLGGLQPQHF. The whole variable domain, filled in from reference TRBV5-1 and TRBJ1-5, reads KAGVTQTPRYLIKTRGQQVTLSCSPISGHRSVSWYQQTPGQGLQFLFEYFSETQRNKGNFPGRFSGRQFSNSRSEMNVSTLELGDSALYLCASSLGGLQPQHFGDGTRLSIL.

This clonotype came up a few times. V usage is TRBV5-1 and J usage is TRBJ2-1; a possible D gene is TRBD1 (6 bases). The V gene's germline CDR1 is SGHRS and CDR2 YFSETQ. This CDR3 region has 12 residues. V was clipped by 0 bases and J by 14 bases, with 12 bases between them. In DNA form, the CDR3 reads TGCGCCAGCAGCTTGGCAGGGGAATTGGAGTTCTTC. It specifies CASSLAGELEFF.

This clonotype was observed a few times. The chain is built from TRBV7-9 and TRBJ2-7; 7 positions agree with TRBD2. With V trimmed by 4 bases and J by 3 bases, 12 bases remained unmatched. This CDR3 spans 16 amino acids. Germline V gene sequence: CDR1 SEHNR, CDR2 FQNEAQ (reference sequence). The CDR3 DNA sequence: TGTGCCAGCAGCTCCCTCACCCTAACTAGCGACTACGAGCAGTACTTC. This codes for CASSSLTLTSDYEQYF. Combining the CDR3 with reference TRBV7-9 and TRBJ2-7 gives the whole variable domain DTGVSQNPRHKITKRGQNVTFRCDPISEHNRLYWYRQTLGQGPEFLTYFQNEAQLEKSRLLSDRFSAERPKGSFSTLEIQRTEQGDSAMYLCASSSLTLTSDYEQYFGPGTRLTVT.